A single sample gave rise to the 12 T cell receptor beta chains below, sequenced in a study of CD8+ T cells in alopecia areata. Sequencing templates came from extracted RNA that was reverse transcribed into cDNA. Measured with immunoSEQ multiplex PCR; TCRdb has only the in-frame clones, and not every one. This table has around 140,000 clones, around 49% appearing once. This specimen consisted of CD4+ T cells sorted from blood, obtained at week 0. These receptors originate from a human donor with alopecia areata.

The rearrangement links TRBV18 to TRBJ2-1; D is perhaps TRBD1 or TRBD2 (5 bases each). The CDR3 consists of 13 residues. Germline CDR1 is KGHSH and CDR2 is LQKENI. Trimming stripped 5 bases from V and 16 bases from J, with 21 bases between. This CDR3 reads CASSLSGDLSEFF. The CDR3 DNA sequence: TGTGCCAGCTCATTATCCGGGGACCTAAGCGAATTCTTC. The whole variable domain, filled in from reference TRBV18 and TRBJ2-1, reads NAGVMQNPRHLVRRRGQEARLRCSPMKGHSHVYWYRQLPEEGLKFMVYLQKENIIDESGMPKERFSAEFPKEGPSILRIQQVVRGDSAAYFCASSLSGDLSEFFGPGTRLTVL.

The chain uses TRBV6-5 and TRBJ1-5; no firm D call. The CDR3 length is 15 residues. With 5 bases removed from V and 6 bases from J, the gap between germline ends came to 17 bases. Germline-derived CDR1 and CDR2 are MNHEY and SVGAGI. In nucleotides, the CDR3 is TGTGCCAGCAGTCGAGGGCCCCGGTGGGGTCAGCCCCAGCATTTT. Encoded protein: CASSRGPRWGQPQHF.

This clone turned up a few times. The chain has TRBV6-6 and TRBJ2-7; D is ambiguous. V was clipped by 5 bases and J by 5 bases, with 10 bases between them. Germline V CDR1 and CDR2: MNHNY, SVGAGI (reference sequence). This CDR3 contains 12 residues. CDR3: CASSPYIHEQYF. DNA of the CDR3: TGTGCCAGCAGTCCCTATATCCACGAGCAGTACTTC.

The chain joins TRBV7-2 to TRBJ2-3, with TRBD1 matching 10 bases. This CDR3 has 14 amino acids. Germline CDR1 is SGHTA and CDR2 is FQGNSA. V dropped 2 bases and J dropped 6; count of bases not matched to a gene: 2. The chain's CDR3 is CASSLMGQGDTQYF. Here the CDR3 DNA reads TGTGCCAGCAGCTTAATGGGACAGGGGGATACGCAGTATTTT.

The chain combines TRBV19 with TRBJ2-2; TRBD1 is a possible D gene (6 bases). This CDR3 region has 15 residues. The germline CDR1 and CDR2 sequences are LNHDA and SQIVND (reference sequence). The V end lost 3 bases, the J end lost 6 bases, and 14 bases lay between the germline ends. As DNA, the CDR3 is TGTGCCAGTAGTATTAACAGGGTGACAGCCGGGGAGCTGTTTTTT. Translation: CASSINRVTAGELFF.

This chain connects TRBV30 to TRBJ1-2; tentatively, D is TRBD1 (5 bases). Germline V gives CDR1 GTSNPN, CDR2 SVGIG (reference sequence). The CDR3 extends over 13 amino acids. Trimming pared 2 bases from V and 4 bases from J, leaving 11 bases between. This CDR3 reads CAWSFGTSYGYTF. CDR3 coding DNA: TGTGCCTGGAGTTTCGGGACCAGCTATGGCTACACCTTC.

V is TRBV4-1 and J is TRBJ2-5; D remains unclear. The J call may not be correct, given that the DNA end is closer to TRBJ2-7. Germline V gene lookup returns CDR1 MGHRA and CDR2 YSYEKL. The CDR3 is made up of 14 amino acids. The CDR3 sequence is CASSPSHSTYEQYF. The CDR3 DNA reads as TGCGCCAGCAGTCCCAGTCACAGCACCTACGAGCAGTACTTC.

The J gene is TRBJ2-2, the V gene TRBV29-1; possibly TRBD1 or TRBD2 for D (5 bases each). The V end was cut by 1 base, the J end by 7 bases, with 13 bases between. The CDR3 contains 14 residues. Germline V gene sequence: CDR1 SQVTM, CDR2 ANQGSEA. CDR3 bases: TGCAGCGTTGAAGGGGGACCGACCGTCGGGGAGCTGTTTTTT. It specifies CSVEGGPTVGELFF.

This clone has only a few counts. The chain is built from TRBV9 and TRBJ1-5, with TRBD1 matching 8 bases. The junction had 4 bases not matched to a gene; V was cut back by 3 bases and J by 2 bases. Germline V gene sequence: CDR1 SGDLS, CDR2 YYNGEE. CDR3 size: 15 residues. This chain's CDR3 is CASSATGARNQPQHF. CDR3 bases: TGTGCCAGCAGCGCGACAGGGGCCCGCAATCAGCCCCAGCATTTT. Drawing the rest from reference TRBV9 and TRBJ1-5, the complete variable domain is DSGVTQTPKHLITATGQRVTLRCSPRSGDLSVYWYQQSLDQGLQFLIQYYNGEERAKGNILERFSAQQFPDLHSELNLSSLELGDSALYFCASSATGARNQPQHFGDGTRLSIL.

This clone was seen many times. CDR3 protein: CASSLDRFEKLFF. CDR3 nucleotides: TGTGCCAGCAGCTTAGATAGGTTTGAAAAACTGTTTTTT. The chain has TRBV7-2 and TRBJ1-4; no clear D gene. CDR1 SGHTA and CDR2 FQGNSA come from the germline V gene. Trimming cost V 1 base and J 7 bases, with 7 bases left between them. CDR3 size: 13 residues.

This clone has only a few counts. The CDR3 protein is CSAQQGGNQPQHF. In DNA form, the CDR3 reads TGCAGCGCACAACAGGGGGGCAATCAGCCCCAGCATTTT. The J gene is TRBJ1-5, the V gene TRBV29-1; 8 nucleotides agree with TRBD1. The CDR3 loop spans 13 amino acids. Germline trimming cut 7 bases from V and 2 bases from J; bases unmatched to any gene: 4. CDR1 SQVTM and CDR2 ANQGSEA come from the germline V gene.

This clone was counted a few times. The chain is built from TRBV9 and TRBJ2-5, with TRBD1 as a possible D gene (5 bases). CDR1 and CDR2 (germline): SGDLS, YYNGEE. This CDR3 is built from 15 residues. V was pared by 0 bases and J by 1 base, with 10 bases between. The CDR3 loop reads CASSVAPGPQETQYF. The CDR3 nucleotides are TGTGCCAGCAGCGTAGCTCCAGGGCCCCAAGAGACCCAGTACTTC.